A single sample gave rise to the 24 T cell receptor beta chains below, sequenced in a study of CD4 T cells in relation to SARS-CoV-2 and coronaviruses. Profiling relied on immunoSEQ multiplex PCR, and the TCRdb table lists in-frame clones only, not all of them. The sample records 35,000 or so clones, 77% being singletons. These TCRs' antigens remain unknown. Sample: memory CD4+ T cells from PBMCs, cultured in vitro. The receptors derive from an adult with COVID-19.

The J gene is TRBJ2-1, the V gene TRBV5-1; unclear D gene. CDR1 and CDR2 from the germline V gene are SGHRS and YFSETQ. The V gene lost 0 bases and the J gene lost 9 bases, with 10 bases spanning the gap. The CDR3 is made up of 13 amino acids. For the CDR3, the DNA is TGCGCCAGCAGCTTGGTTTTTCCTGCTGAGCAGTTCTTC. Its protein product is CASSLVFPAEQFF.

V usage is TRBV3-1 (or the pseudogene TRBV3-2) and J usage is TRBJ2-5; TRBD2 aligns across 9 bases. Trimming at V came to 0 bases and at J to 2 bases, leaving 13 bases not matched to a gene. This CDR3 region has 19 residues. The V gene's germline CDR1 is LGHDT and CDR2 YNNKEL (reference sequence). The DNA for the CDR3 is TGTGCCAGCAGCCAAGATAGGGCGGGAGGGTGGTCAGGACAAGAGACCCAGTACTTC. Protein: CASSQDRAGGWSGQETQYF.

The chain employs TRBV15 and TRBJ2-1; D gene unclear. The germline V gene has CDR1 LNHNV and CDR2 YYDKDF (reference sequence). V lost 3 bases and J lost 12, with 18 bases in between. The CDR3 consists of 14 residues. This CDR3 reads CATSSERFTFGQFF. In DNA form, the CDR3 reads TGTGCCACCAGCAGCGAGCGCTTTACGTTCGGGCAGTTCTTC.

The chain is built from TRBV28 and TRBJ2-7, with TRBD1 identical over 7 bases. Germline V lookup: CDR1 MDHEN, CDR2 SYDVKM. The CDR3 spans 13 residues. V lost 8 bases, J lost 0 bases, and 4 bases stayed unmatched. The CDR3 loop reads CASSGTVSYEQYF. CDR3 bases: TGTGCCAGCTCGGGGACAGTCTCCTACGAGCAGTACTTC.

The table lists this clone with a count of one. This rearrangement joins TRBV3-1 (or the pseudogene TRBV3-2) to TRBJ2-1; D is perhaps TRBD2 (5 bases). The CDR3 is made up of 14 amino acids. Looked up from germline, CDR1 is LGHDT and CDR2 is YNNKEL (reference sequence). Between the trimmed V and J ends, which lost 5 bases and 3 bases, there was a span of 11 bases. The CDR3 DNA is TGTGCCAGCAGCGCCCGGACTGGCTACAATGAGCAGTTCTTC. Protein sequence: CASSARTGYNEQFF.

About this clone: Germline is not matched at one junction end, which may reflect a read error. The rearrangement joins TRBV5-6 to TRBJ2-7; 7 nucleotides agree with TRBD1. This CDR3 is 14 amino acids long. CDR1 and CDR2 from the germline V gene are SGHDT and YYEEEE. As DNA, the CDR3 is TGTGCCAGCAGTTTGGGACAGCCCACCTACGAGCAGTACTTC. Protein sequence: CASSLGQPTYEQYF.

The gene calls are TRBV7-2 and TRBJ2-3; TRBD2 matches 14 bases. Germline-derived CDR1 and CDR2 are SGHTA and FQGNSA. CDR3 length equals 17 residues. Losses at the gene ends were 1 base for V and 4 bases for J; bases not matched to a gene: 4. The CDR3 coding sequence is TGTGCCAGCAGCTTAGTAGGGACTAGCGGGAGCTCAGATACGCAGTATTTT. Translated, it gives CASSLVGTSGSSDTQYF. The full variable domain, in which reference TRBV7-2 and TRBJ2-3 provide the parts outside the CDR3, is GAGVSQSPSNKVTEKGKDVELRCDPISGHTALYWYRQSLGQGLEFLIYFQGNSAPDKSGLPSDRFSAERTGGSVSTLTIQRTQQEDSAVYLCASSLVGTSGSSDTQYFGPGTRLTVL.

The chain uses TRBV28 and TRBJ1-1; 9 positions match TRBD1. The J segment lost 11 bases and the V segment lost 6 bases, leaving 10 bases of the junction unmatched. Per germline, CDR1 MDHEN and CDR2 SYDVKM. The CDR3 spans 13 residues. CDR3 sequence reads: CASRPGTGLWAFF. DNA of the CDR3: TGTGCCAGCAGGCCCGGGACAGGGCTTTGGGCTTTCTTT.

The count of this clone is one. The chain recombines TRBV11-2 with TRBJ1-1; no reliable D call. CDR3 size: 16 residues. Germline CDR1 is SGHAT and CDR2 is FQNNGV. V was clipped by 0 bases and J by 3 bases, with 14 bases between them. The CDR3 reads CASSLETPSGDTEAFF. DNA of the CDR3: TGTGCCAGCAGCTTAGAAACCCCCAGCGGGGACACTGAAGCTTTCTTT.

The chain couples TRBV2 to TRBJ2-1; 10 nucleotides agree with TRBD2. Unmatched junction bases numbered 4, after V lost 4 bases and J lost 1 base. Germline loops: CDR1 SNHLY, CDR2 FYNNEI. CDR3 length: 16 amino acids. The DNA of the CDR3 is TGTGCCAGCAGTGCCCTAGCGGGAGCGTCCTACAATGAGCAGTTCTTC. Protein sequence: CASSALAGASYNEQFF.

The rearrangement links TRBV6-5 to TRBJ2-1; weak D call: TRBD2 (6 bases). Germline-derived CDR1 and CDR2 are MNHEY and SVGAGI. CDR3 length: 16 residues. V was cut by 0 bases and J by 12 bases, with 21 bases left in between. CDR3 sequence: CASSYSEGAGRQGQFF. The CDR3 DNA reads TGTGCCAGCAGTTACTCCGAGGGAGCGGGTCGGCAGGGGCAGTTCTTC.

The chain joins TRBV29-1 to TRBJ2-5; TRBD1 matches 12 bases. Germline V lookup: CDR1 SQVTM, CDR2 ANQGSEA. The ends lost 2 bases at V and 5 bases at J; junction bases unmatched: 6. This CDR3 is 15 amino acids long. This chain's CDR3 is CSVEPGQGARETQYF. The DNA of the CDR3 is TGCAGCGTTGAACCGGGACAGGGGGCGCGGGAGACCCAGTACTTC.

The chain recombines TRBV7-2 with TRBJ1-5; a possible D gene is TRBD1 (5 bases). The ends were cut back, 4 bases at V and 4 bases at J, with 20 bases in the middle. The CDR3 covers 17 residues. Germline V gives CDR1 SGHTA, CDR2 FQGNSA. As DNA, the CDR3 is TGTGCCAGCAGCTCTGCCCCCATCACCGACAGAAATCAGCCCCAGCATTTT. This sequence encodes CASSSAPITDRNQPQHF. Supplemented by reference TRBV7-2 and TRBJ1-5, the full variable domain reads GAGVSQSPSNKVTEKGKDVELRCDPISGHTALYWYRQSLGQGLEFLIYFQGNSAPDKSGLPSDRFSAERTGGSVSTLTIQRTQQEDSAVYLCASSSAPITDRNQPQHFGDGTRLSIL.

The CDR3 DNA reads as TGCAGCGTTGTGAGAGGCGGGAGACCCAATGAGCAGTTCTTC. It is translated as CSVVRGGRPNEQFF. The chain joins TRBV29-1 to TRBJ2-1; 7 nucleotides align to TRBD2. The CDR3 is 14 residues long. The V segment lost 4 bases and the J segment 6 bases; nucleotides outside the gene matches: 9. CDR1 is SQVTM and CDR2 is ANQGSEA in the germline V gene.

The CDR3 nucleotides are TGTGCCAGCAGGGACATCCTTAGCACAGATACGCAGTATTTT. As protein: CASRDILSTDTQYF. The rearrangement joins TRBV2 to TRBJ2-3, with D perhaps matching TRBD1 (5 bases). Germline V lookup: CDR1 SNHLY, CDR2 FYNNEI. The CDR3 runs to 14 residues. Between the trimmed V and J ends, which lost 6 bases and 0 bases, there was a span of 10 bases. The complete variable domain, with remaining parts taken from reference TRBV2 and TRBJ2-3, reads EPEVTQTPSHQVTQMGQEVILRCVPISNHLYFYWYRQILGQKVEFLVSFYNNEISEKSEIFDDQFSVERPDGSNFTLKIRSTKLEDSAMYFCASRDILSTDTQYFGPGTRLTVL.

The chain carries TRBV27 and TRBJ1-6, with TRBD1 identical over 7 bases. The germline CDR1 and CDR2 sequences are MNHEY and SMNVEV (reference sequence). This CDR3 comprises 13 residues. J lost 7 bases, V lost 6 bases, and 3 bases had no gene match. The CDR3 nucleotides read TGTGCCAGCAGGGCAGGGGGAAATTCACCCCTCCACTTT. Protein: CASRAGGNSPLHF.

This chain uses TRBV6-5 with TRBJ1-3; D might be TRBD1 (6 bases). CDR3 length equals 16 residues. V gave up 4 bases and J gave up 4 bases, with 17 bases separating them. Germline CDR1 is MNHEY and CDR2 is SVGAGI. DNA for the CDR3: TGTGCCAGCAGTTTGCGCCCGGGGGCGGGAGGAAACACCATATATTTT. Translated, it gives CASSLRPGAGGNTIYF.

The chain has TRBV3-1 (or the pseudogene TRBV3-2) and TRBJ2-5; 8 bases agree with TRBD2. V lost 4 bases, J lost 5 bases, and 6 bases stayed unmatched. Germline V gene sequence: CDR1 LGHDT, CDR2 YNNKEL (reference sequence). The CDR3 extends over 14 amino acids. Here the CDR3 reads CASSPLAVGETQYF. The CDR3 DNA follows: TGTGCCAGCAGCCCACTAGCGGTTGGGGAGACCCAGTACTTC.

The V and J genes are TRBV18 and TRBJ1-6; D not resolved. The germline V gene has CDR1 KGHSH and CDR2 LQKENI. This CDR3 is 14 amino acids long. Trimming pared 3 bases from V and 8 bases from J, leaving 11 bases between. The CDR3 sequence is CASSPTAGDSPLHF. For the CDR3, the DNA is TGTGCCAGCTCACCGACCGCCGGGGATTCACCCCTCCACTTT.

This clone has more than one count but fewer than ten. The chain is built from TRBV3-1 (or the pseudogene TRBV3-2) and TRBJ2-7, with D maybe TRBD2 (7 bases). Germline assignment: CDR1 LGHDT and CDR2 YNNKEL (reference sequence). This CDR3 spans 15 amino acids. Trimming stripped 4 bases from V and 2 bases from J, with 15 bases between. The CDR3 DNA reads TGTGCCAGCAGCCCAGCCGCGGGGGCAACCTACGAGCAGTACTTC. Translating it yields CASSPAAGATYEQYF.

This clone was seen just once. This rearrangement joins TRBV7-9 to TRBJ2-1; 9 bases align to TRBD2. V gave up 6 bases and J gave up 8 bases; unmatched junction bases: 11. This CDR3 is 15 amino acids long. CDR1 and CDR2 from the germline V gene are SEHNR and FQNEAQ (reference sequence). CDR3 protein: CASRQGLASLDEQFF. In DNA form, the CDR3 reads TGTGCCAGCAGGCAAGGACTAGCGTCCTTAGATGAGCAGTTCTTC.

The chain couples TRBV6-5 to TRBJ2-7; 11 bases align to TRBD1. CDR1 and CDR2 (germline): MNHEY, SVGAGI. V shed 7 bases, J shed 6 bases, and the junction held 5 bases outside the gene matches. The length of the CDR3 is 13 residues. CDR3 loop: CASNIGTGGEQYF. CDR3 in DNA: TGTGCCAGCAATATCGGGACAGGGGGCGAGCAGTACTTC.

This chain connects TRBV4-1 to TRBJ2-1, with 10 positions matching TRBD2. CDR1 is MGHRA and CDR2 is YSYEKL in the germline V gene. The CDR3 is 15 amino acids. With V trimmed by 3 bases and J by 2 bases, 1 base remained unmatched. CDR3 loop: CASSQLAGAYNEQFF. CDR3 sequence (DNA): TGCGCCAGCAGCCAGCTAGCGGGAGCCTACAATGAGCAGTTCTTC.

The chain employs TRBV11-3 and TRBJ2-1; D could derive from TRBD1 or TRBD2 (5 bases each). Per germline, CDR1 SGHNT and CDR2 YENEEA. V shed 5 bases and J shed 9 bases, with 17 bases lying between them. The CDR3 length is 14 residues. The CDR3 loop is CASSARPGTAEQFF. CDR3 DNA sequence: TGTGCCAGCAGCGCCCGCCCGGGGACGGCTGAGCAGTTCTTC.